This TCR beta chain was recovered during a study of T cell responses to AZD1222 COVID-19 vaccine. The length of the CDR3 is 14 residues. V was shortened by 7 bases and J by 0 bases, with 12 bases between the two germline ends. Germline V lookup: CDR1 SNHLY, CDR2 FYNNEI. The method was immunoSEQ multiplex PCR; TCRdb's version includes in-frame clones alone and lacks a portion of them. The data show around 100,000 clones, about 91% seen once. On this clone: Its target is not known.

Study findings and constraints: Following two doses of AZD1222, Spike-specific TCR breadth and depth rose. Without day 14 samples, only post-peak T cell repertoires were studied. Baseline seropositives among AZD1222 recipients totaled only five to seven. Possibly, clonal diversity was underestimated; donors were largely white British and included more females.

Sample: peripheral blood, taken on day 0 of AZD1222 vaccination. V is TRBV2 and J is TRBJ1-1; unclear D gene. The TCR sequence derives from an adult in good health. CDR3 coding DNA: TGTGCCAGCACCTTTCGGGTCCTGAACACTGAAGCTTTCTTT. It translates to CASTFRVLNTEAFF.